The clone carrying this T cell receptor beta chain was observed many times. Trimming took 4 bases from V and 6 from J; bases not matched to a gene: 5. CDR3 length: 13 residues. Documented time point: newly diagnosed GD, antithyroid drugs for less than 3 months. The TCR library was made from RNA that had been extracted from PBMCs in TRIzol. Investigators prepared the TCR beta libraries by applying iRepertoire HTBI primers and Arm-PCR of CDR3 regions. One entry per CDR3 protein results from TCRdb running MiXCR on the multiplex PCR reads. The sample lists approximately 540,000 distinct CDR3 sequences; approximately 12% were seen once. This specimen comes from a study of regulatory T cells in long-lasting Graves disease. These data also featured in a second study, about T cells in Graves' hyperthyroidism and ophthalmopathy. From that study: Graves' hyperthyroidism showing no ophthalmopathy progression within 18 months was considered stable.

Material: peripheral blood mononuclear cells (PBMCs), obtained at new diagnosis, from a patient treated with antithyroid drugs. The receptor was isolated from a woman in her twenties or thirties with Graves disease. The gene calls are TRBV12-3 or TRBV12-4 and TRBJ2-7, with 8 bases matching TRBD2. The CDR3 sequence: CASSSGLAFEQYF. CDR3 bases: TGTGCCAGCAGTTCCGGACTAGCTTTCGAGCAGTACTTC.